These 11 T cell receptor beta chains were all obtained from the same sample, sequenced in a study of T cell repertoires in ileal Crohn's disease. The data were produced by immunoSEQ multiplex PCR, yet TCRdb's version contains in-frame clones alone and is incomplete. The sample contains some 27,000 clones, 80% of which appear only once. Sequencing was done on a sample of ileal tissue. All receptors derive from an adult with Crohn's disease.

This chain uses TRBV9 with TRBJ2-1, with 7 bases matching TRBD2. The V and J ends lost 4 bases and 7 bases, in that order; junction bases with no gene match: 11. The CDR3 totals 15 residues. The germline gives CDR1 SGDLS, CDR2 YYNGEE. This CDR3 reads CASSTRLALLNEQFF. The CDR3 nucleotides read TGTGCCAGCAGCACGCGACTAGCCCTCCTGAATGAGCAGTTCTTC.

The gene calls are TRBV6-5 and TRBJ2-1, with D hard to call. The V gene lost 2 bases and the J gene lost 5 bases, with 10 bases spanning the gap. CDR1 and CDR2 from the germline V gene are MNHEY and SVGAGI. The CDR3 runs to 14 residues. The CDR3 loop is CASSYTSVDNEQFF. The DNA for the CDR3 is TGTGCCAGCAGTTACACCAGCGTTGACAATGAGCAGTTCTTC.

This chain joins TRBV5-4 and TRBJ2-7, with TRBD2 matching over 7 bases. There are 17 residues in the CDR3. After removal of 0 bases from V and 0 bases from J, the junction contained 9 bases not matched to a gene. Germline assignment: CDR1 SGHNT and CDR2 YYREEE (reference sequence). As DNA, the CDR3 is TGTGCCAGCAGCTTGGCGGGGATGCGGGGGAGCTCCTACGAGCAGTACTTC. Its translation: CASSLAGMRGSSYEQYF.

J is TRBJ1-2 and V is TRBV6-5; a possible D gene is TRBD1 (6 bases). The V and J ends lost 6 bases and 0 bases respectively, with 14 bases between them. The germline CDR1 and CDR2 sequences are MNHEY and SVGAGI. The CDR3 covers 15 residues. CDR3 in amino acids: CASRRDGQPNYGYTF. CDR3 in DNA: TGTGCCAGCAGAAGGGACGGACAGCCTAACTATGGCTACACCTTC.

In this sample, this clone turned up a few times. The chain recombines TRBV19 with TRBJ1-1; D might be TRBD1 (5 bases). The CDR3 consists of 14 residues. From germline, CDR1 is LNHDA and CDR2 SQIVND (reference sequence). Trimming took 6 bases from V and 6 from J, leaving 17 bases between them. CDR3 amino acids: CASRFGGVGSEAFF. The CDR3 DNA is TGTGCCAGTAGGTTTGGAGGGGTCGGGTCTGAAGCTTTCTTT.

The rearrangement joins TRBV7-9 to TRBJ2-7, with a weak D call TRBD2 (5 bases). Deletions cut 1 base from V and 4 bases from J, with 11 bases between. CDR1 is SEHNR and CDR2 is FQNEAQ in the germline V gene (reference sequence). The CDR3 is made up of 14 amino acids. CDR3 protein: CASSLESGEYEQYF. The CDR3, as DNA: TGTGCCAGCAGCTTAGAGTCCGGGGAGTACGAGCAGTACTTC.

This chain links TRBV4-2 with TRBJ2-5, with a tentative D call TRBD2 (6 bases). The V gene's germline CDR1 is LGHNA and CDR2 YNFKEQ. V lost 5 bases and J lost 1, with 8 bases in between. The CDR3 has 13 residues. The CDR3 reads CASSLGGQETQYF. The DNA for the CDR3 is TGTGCCAGCAGCTTGGGGGGCCAAGAGACCCAGTACTTC.

The CDR3, as DNA: TGTGCCAGCAGCCCCCTGGCTAGCGGGAGGGAGAATGAGCAGTTCTTC. This sequence encodes CASSPLASGRENEQFF. The chain links TRBV11-2 to TRBJ2-1, with 12 bases fitting TRBD2. Germline lookup yields CDR1 SGHAT and CDR2 FQNNGV. The trim removed 5 bases at V and 7 bases at J, leaving 9 bases unmatched. The CDR3 has 16 amino acids.

The chain carries TRBV7-6 and TRBJ1-2; maybe TRBD1 (5 bases). The germline V gene has CDR1 SGHVS and CDR2 FNYEAQ. Trimming pared 6 bases from V and 11 bases from J, leaving 10 bases between. This CDR3 comprises 10 residues. The CDR3 loop is CASRPWTYTF. The CDR3 coding sequence is TGTGCCAGCAGGCCTTGGACATACACCTTC.

The J gene is TRBJ2-2, the V gene TRBV19, with D perhaps matching TRBD1 (6 bases). This CDR3 has 17 amino acids. Looked up from germline, CDR1 is LNHDA and CDR2 is SQIVND (reference sequence). Trimming cost V 8 bases and J 8 bases, with 27 bases left between them. This CDR3 is CASSPEFLQGAEGELFF. For the CDR3, the DNA is TGTGCCAGTTCCCCGGAGTTCCTACAGGGCGCCGAAGGGGAGCTGTTTTTT.

The gene calls are TRBV2 and TRBJ1-5; 7 positions match TRBD1. Germline trimming cut 4 bases from V and 1 base from J; bases unmatched to any gene: 1. Germline values: CDR1 SNHLY, CDR2 FYNNEI. The CDR3 extends over 14 amino acids. Here the CDR3 DNA reads TGTGCCAGCAGTGGACAGGGAAGCAATCAGCCCCAGCATTTT. It specifies CASSGQGSNQPQHF.